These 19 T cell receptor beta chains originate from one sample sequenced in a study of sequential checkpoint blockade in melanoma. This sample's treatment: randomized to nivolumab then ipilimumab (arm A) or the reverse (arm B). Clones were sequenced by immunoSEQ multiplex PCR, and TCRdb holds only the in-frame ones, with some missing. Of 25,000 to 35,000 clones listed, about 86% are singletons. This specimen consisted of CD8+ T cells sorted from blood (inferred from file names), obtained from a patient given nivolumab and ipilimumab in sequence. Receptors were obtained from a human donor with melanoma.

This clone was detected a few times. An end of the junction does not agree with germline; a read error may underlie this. This CDR3 reads CASSPTLKDSYGYTF. In DNA, the CDR3 is TGCGCCAGCAGCCCCACGCTTAAAGACAGCTATGGCTACACCTTC. The V gene is TRBV13, the J gene TRBJ1-2; possible D gene TRBD1, 5 bases. CDR3 length: 15 residues. Germline V gene lookup returns CDR1 PRHDT and CDR2 FYEKMQ (reference sequence).

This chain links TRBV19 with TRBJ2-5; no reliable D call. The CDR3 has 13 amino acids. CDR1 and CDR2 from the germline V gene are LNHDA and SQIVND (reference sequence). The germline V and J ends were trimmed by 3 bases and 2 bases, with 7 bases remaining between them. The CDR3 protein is CASSISLQETQYF. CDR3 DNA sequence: TGTGCCAGTAGTATTAGCTTACAAGAGACCCAGTACTTC. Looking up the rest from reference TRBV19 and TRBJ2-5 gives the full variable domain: DGGITQSPKYLFRKEGQNVTLSCEQNLNHDAMYWYRQDPGQGLRLIYYSQIVNDFQKGDIAEGYSVSREKKESFPLTVTSAQKNPTAFYLCASSISLQETQYFGPGTRLLVL.

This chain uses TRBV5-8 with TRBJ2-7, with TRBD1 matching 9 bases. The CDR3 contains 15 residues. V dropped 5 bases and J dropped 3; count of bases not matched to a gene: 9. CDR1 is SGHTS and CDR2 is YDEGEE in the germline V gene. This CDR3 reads CASSYGTGTLYEQYF. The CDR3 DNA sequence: TGTGCCAGCAGTTATGGGACAGGGACCCTCTACGAGCAGTACTTC. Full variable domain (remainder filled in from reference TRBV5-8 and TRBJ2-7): EAGVTQSPTHLIKTRGQQATLRCSPISGHTSVYWYQQALGLGLQFLLWYDEGEERNRGNFPPRFSGRQFPNYSSELNVNALELEDSALYLCASSYGTGTLYEQYFGPGTRLTVT.

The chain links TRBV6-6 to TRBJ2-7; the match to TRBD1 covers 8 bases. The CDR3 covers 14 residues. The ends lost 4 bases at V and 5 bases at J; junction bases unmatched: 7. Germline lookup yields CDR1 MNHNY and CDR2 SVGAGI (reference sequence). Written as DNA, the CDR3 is TGTGCCAGCAGTTTTGACAGGGGAATCGACGAGCAGTACTTC. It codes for CASSFDRGIDEQYF.

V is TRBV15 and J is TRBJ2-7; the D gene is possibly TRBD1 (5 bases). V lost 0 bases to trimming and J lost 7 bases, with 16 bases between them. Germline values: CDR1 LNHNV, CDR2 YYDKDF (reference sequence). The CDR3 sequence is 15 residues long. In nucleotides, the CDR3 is TGTGCCACCAGCAGAGATCAGGGTAGGTCGCGGGAGCAGTACTTC. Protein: CATSRDQGRSREQYF.

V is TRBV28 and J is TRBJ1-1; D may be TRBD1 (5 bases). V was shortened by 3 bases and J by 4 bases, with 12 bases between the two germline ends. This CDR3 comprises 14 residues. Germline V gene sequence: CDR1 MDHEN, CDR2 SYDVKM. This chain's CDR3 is CASSFPEGSTEAFF. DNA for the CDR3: TGTGCCAGCAGTTTCCCGGAGGGGAGCACTGAAGCTTTCTTT.

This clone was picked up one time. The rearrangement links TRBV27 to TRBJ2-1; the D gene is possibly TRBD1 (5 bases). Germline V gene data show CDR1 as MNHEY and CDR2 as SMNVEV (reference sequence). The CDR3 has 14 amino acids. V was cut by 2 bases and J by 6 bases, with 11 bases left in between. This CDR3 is CASSLRQGGNEQFF. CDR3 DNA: TGTGCCAGCAGTTTAAGGCAGGGTGGCAATGAGCAGTTCTTC.

DNA of the CDR3: TGTGCCAGCAGCTCACCGCCGGGACACAAGAACACCGGGGAGCTGTTTTTT. It yields the protein CASSSPPGHKNTGELFF. The chain recombines TRBV7-9 with TRBJ2-2; D might be TRBD1 (6 bases). From germline, CDR1 is SEHNR and CDR2 FQNEAQ (reference sequence). There are 17 residues in the CDR3. The V and J ends lost 4 bases and 1 base respectively, with 16 bases between them.

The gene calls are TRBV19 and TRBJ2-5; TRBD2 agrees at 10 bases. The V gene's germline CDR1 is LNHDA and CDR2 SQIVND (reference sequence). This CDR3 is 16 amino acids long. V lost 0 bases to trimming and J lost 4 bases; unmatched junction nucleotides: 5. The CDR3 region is CASSIDSGGPLETQYF. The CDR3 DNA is TGTGCCAGTAGTATAGATAGCGGGGGGCCGCTAGAGACCCAGTACTTC.

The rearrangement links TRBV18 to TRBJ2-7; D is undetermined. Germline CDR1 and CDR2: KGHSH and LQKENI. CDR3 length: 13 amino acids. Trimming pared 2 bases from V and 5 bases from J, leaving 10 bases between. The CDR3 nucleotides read TGTGCCAGCTCACCAGCGAGGTTAAACGAGCAGTACTTC. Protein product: CASSPARLNEQYF.

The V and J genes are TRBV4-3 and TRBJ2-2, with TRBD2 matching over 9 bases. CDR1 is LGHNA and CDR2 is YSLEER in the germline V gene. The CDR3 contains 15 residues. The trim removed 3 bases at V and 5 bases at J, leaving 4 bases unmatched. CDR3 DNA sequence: TGCGCCAGCAGCCAGCTAGGACTAGCGACCGGGGAGCTGTTTTTT. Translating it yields CASSQLGLATGELFF.

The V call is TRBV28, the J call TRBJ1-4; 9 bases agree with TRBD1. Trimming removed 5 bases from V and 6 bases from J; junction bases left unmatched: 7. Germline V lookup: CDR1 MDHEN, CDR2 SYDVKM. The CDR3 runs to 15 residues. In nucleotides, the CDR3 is TGTGCCAGCAGTCCCACAGGGGGCTATGATGAAAAACTGTTTTTT. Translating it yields CASSPTGGYDEKLFF.

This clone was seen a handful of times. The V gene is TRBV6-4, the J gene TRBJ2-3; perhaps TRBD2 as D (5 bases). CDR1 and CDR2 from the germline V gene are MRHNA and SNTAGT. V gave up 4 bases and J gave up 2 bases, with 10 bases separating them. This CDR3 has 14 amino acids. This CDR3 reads CASSGGGDTDTQYF. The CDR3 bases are TGTGCCAGCAGTGGCGGAGGAGACACAGATACGCAGTATTTT.

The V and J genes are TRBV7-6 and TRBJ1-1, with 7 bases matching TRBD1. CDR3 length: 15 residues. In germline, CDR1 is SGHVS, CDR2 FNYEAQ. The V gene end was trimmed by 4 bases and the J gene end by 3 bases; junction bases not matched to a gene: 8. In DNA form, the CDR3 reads TGTGCCAGCAGCTCGACAGGGCCGGGGGACACTGAAGCTTTCTTT. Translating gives CASSSTGPGDTEAFF.

For the CDR3, the DNA is TGCGCCAGCAGCCTCGGGACTCGCCCTAGCTCCTACAATGAGCAGTTCTTC. As protein: CASSLGTRPSSYNEQFF. The chain joins TRBV4-3 to TRBJ2-1; D is perhaps TRBD2 (6 bases). V lost 4 bases and J 0 bases, leaving 16 bases between the germline ends. Germline CDR1 and CDR2: LGHNA and YSLEER. The CDR3 is 17 residues long.

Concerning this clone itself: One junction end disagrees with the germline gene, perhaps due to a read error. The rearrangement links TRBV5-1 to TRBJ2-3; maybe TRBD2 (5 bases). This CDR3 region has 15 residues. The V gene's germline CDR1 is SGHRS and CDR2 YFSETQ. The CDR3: CASSLRYEDGGLPVF. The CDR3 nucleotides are TGCGCCAGCAGCTTGAGGTATGAGGATGGAGGACTCCCCGTTTTT.

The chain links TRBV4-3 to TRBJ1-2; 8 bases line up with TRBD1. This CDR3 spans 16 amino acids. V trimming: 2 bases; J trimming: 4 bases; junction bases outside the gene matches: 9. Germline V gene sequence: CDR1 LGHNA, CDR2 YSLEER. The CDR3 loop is CASSQLTGVSIYGYTF. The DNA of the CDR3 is TGCGCCAGCAGCCAATTGACAGGGGTAAGCATCTATGGCTACACCTTC.

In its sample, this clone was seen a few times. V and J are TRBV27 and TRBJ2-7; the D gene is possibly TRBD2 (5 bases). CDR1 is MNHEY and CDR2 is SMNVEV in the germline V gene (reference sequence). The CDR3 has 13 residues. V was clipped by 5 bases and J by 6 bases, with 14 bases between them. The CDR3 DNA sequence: TGTGCCAGCAGTCGACAATCACTAGGCGAGCAGTACTTC. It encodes CASSRQSLGEQYF.

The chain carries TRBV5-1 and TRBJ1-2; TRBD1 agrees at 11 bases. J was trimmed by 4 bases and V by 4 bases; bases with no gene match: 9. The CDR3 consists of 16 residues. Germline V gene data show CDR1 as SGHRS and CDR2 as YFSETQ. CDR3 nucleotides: TGCGCCAGCAGCGAGTACGGACAGGGGGCTGGCTATGGCTACACCTTC. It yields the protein CASSEYGQGAGYGYTF.